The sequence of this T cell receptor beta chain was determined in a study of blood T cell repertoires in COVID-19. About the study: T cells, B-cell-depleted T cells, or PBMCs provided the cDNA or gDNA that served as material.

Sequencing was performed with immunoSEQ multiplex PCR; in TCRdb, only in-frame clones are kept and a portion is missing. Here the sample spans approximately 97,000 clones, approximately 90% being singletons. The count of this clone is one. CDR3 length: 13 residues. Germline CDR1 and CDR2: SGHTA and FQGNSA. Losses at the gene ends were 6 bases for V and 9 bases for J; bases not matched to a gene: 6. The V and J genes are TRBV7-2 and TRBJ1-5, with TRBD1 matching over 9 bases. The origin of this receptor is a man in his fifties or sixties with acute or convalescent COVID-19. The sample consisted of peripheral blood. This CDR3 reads CASRGQGFGPQHF. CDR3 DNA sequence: TGTGCCAGCAGGGGACAGGGCTTTGGGCCCCAGCATTTT.